This T cell receptor (beta chain) was obtained from a study of blood T cell repertoires in COVID-19. The CDR3 runs 15 residues. Looked up from germline, CDR1 is SSHAT and CDR2 is FNYEAQ (reference sequence). Authors' processing steps: The assay estimated nucleated cells by amplifying reference gene primers. Some clones are missing from TCRdb's copy, which holds only in-frame ones; the method was immunoSEQ multiplex PCR. V and J calls and clone size are as listed in that table; D and trimming were resolved from the DNA. The profile covers hundreds of thousands of clones, with about 85% appearing a single time and under 20% taken by the ten largest. Cohort 3 recovery required two negative PCRs, clearance, or symptom resolution. Comments on this clone: The junction differs from germline at one of its ends, possibly a read error.

The sequenced sample was PBMCs or T cells enriched from blood (not recorded which). The sequence was collected from a man in his forties who had recovered from COVID-19. J is TRBJ2-5 and V is TRBV7-7, with 15 bases that match TRBD2. The chain's CDR3 is CASSPGLAGGETQYF. The DNA of the CDR3 is TGTGCTAGCAGTCCAGGACTAGCGGGAGGGGAGACCCAGTACTTC.